The present TCR beta chain was sequenced within a study of blood T cell repertoires in COVID-19. In the study overall: Nucleic acid was either cDNA or gDNA, and it came from T cells, B-cell-depleted T cells, or PBMCs.

Across about two dozen US areas, participants ranged in age from 18 to 89 years. Recovered participants had two consecutive negative NP/OP PCR tests, healthcare professional clearance, or symptom resolution. A single count supports this clone. As processed by the authors: Amplification of reference gene primers was used by the study to estimate nucleated cell counts. Assay used: immunoSEQ multiplex PCR; TCRdb lists only in-frame clones, some missing. V and J calls plus clone size are reproduced from that table; the DNA served to infer D and trimming. The top ten clones hold 4% to 6% of a sample with about 300,000 clones, approximately 88% of them seen once. The sequenced material came from PBMCs or T cells enriched from blood (not recorded which). The sequence came from a man aged 60 to 69 who had recovered from COVID-19.

CDR3 nucleotide sequence: TGTGCCAGCAGCCCAAGTGGCGGGAGACAGGGGCGAAGTCAGCCCCAGCATTTT. Encoded protein: CASSPSGGRQGRSQPQHF. The genes are TRBV3-1 (or the pseudogene TRBV3-2) and TRBJ1-5; 8 bases are shared with TRBD1. This CDR3 has 18 residues. The V and J ends lost 4 bases and 6 bases, in that order; junction bases with no gene match: 17. Germline assignment: CDR1 LGHDT and CDR2 YNNKEL (reference sequence).